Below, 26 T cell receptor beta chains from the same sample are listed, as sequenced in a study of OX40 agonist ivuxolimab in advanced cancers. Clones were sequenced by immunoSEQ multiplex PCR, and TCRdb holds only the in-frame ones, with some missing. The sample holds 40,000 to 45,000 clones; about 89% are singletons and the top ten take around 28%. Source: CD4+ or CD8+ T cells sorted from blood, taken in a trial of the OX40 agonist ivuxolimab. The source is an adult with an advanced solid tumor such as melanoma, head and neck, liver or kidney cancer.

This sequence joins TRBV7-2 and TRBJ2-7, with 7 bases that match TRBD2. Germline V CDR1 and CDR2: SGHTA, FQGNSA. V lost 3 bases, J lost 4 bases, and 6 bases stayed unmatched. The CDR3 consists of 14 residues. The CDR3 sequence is CASSFGGSVYEQYF. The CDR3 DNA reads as TGTGCCAGCAGCTTTGGCGGGAGTGTTTACGAGCAGTACTTC.

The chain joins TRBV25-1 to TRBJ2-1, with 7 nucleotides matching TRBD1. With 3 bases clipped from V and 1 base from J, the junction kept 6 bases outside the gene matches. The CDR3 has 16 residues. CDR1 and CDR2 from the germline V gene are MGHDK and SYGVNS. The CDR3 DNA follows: TGTGCCAGCAGTGACGACAGGGAATCTTCCTACAATGAGCAGTTCTTC. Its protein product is CASSDDRESSYNEQFF.

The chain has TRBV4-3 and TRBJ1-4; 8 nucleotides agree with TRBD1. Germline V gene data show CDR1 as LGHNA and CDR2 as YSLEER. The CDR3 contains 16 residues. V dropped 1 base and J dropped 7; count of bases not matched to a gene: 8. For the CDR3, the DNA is TGCGCCAGCAGCCAAGCGCCGGGACAGGAGGTTGAAAAACTGTTTTTT. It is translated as CASSQAPGQEVEKLFF.

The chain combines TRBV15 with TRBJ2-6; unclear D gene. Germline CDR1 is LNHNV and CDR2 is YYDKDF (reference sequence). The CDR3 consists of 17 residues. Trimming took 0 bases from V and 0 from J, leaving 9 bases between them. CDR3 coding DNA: TGTGCCACCAGCAGAGATCGTGCGCTCTCTGGGGCCAACGTCCTGACTTTC. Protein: CATSRDRALSGANVLTF.

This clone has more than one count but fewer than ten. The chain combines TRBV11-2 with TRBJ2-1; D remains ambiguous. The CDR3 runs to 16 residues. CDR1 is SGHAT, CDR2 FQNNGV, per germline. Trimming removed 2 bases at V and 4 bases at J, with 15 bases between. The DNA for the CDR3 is TGTGCCAGCAGCTTACAAGGGATAGGGTCTTACAATGAGCAGTTCTTC. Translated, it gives CASSLQGIGSYNEQFF.

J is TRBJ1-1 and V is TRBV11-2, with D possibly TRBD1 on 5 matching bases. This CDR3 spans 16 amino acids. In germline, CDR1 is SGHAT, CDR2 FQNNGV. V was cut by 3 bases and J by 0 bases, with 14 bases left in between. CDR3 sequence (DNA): TGTGCCAGCAGCTTGGGGTGGGGGATCGTGAACACTGAAGCTTTCTTT. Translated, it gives CASSLGWGIVNTEAFF. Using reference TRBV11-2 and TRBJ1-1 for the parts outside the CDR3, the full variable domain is EAGVAQSPRYKIIEKRQSVAFWCNPISGHATLYWYQQILGQGPKLLIQFQNNGVVDDSQLPKDRFSAERLKGVDSTLKIQPAKLEDSAVYLCASSLGWGIVNTEAFFGQGTRLTVV.

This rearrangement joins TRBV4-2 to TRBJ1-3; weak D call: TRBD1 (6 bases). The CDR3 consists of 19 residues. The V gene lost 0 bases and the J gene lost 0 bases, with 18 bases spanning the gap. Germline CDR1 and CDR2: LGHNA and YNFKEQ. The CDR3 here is CASSQDRKGGFISGNTIYF. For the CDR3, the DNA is TGTGCCAGCAGCCAAGATAGGAAGGGGGGCTTCATCTCTGGAAACACCATATATTTT.

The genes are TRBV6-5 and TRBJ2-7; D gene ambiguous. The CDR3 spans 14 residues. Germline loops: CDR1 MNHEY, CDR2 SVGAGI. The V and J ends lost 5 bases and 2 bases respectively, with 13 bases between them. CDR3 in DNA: TGTGCCAGCAGTCCTGGGCCAGCCGCCTACGAGCAGTACTTC. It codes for CASSPGPAAYEQYF.

CDR3 DNA sequence: TGTGCCAGCAGTTACGGGAGCAATCAGCCCCAGCATTTT. It translates to CASSYGSNQPQHF. The V call is TRBV6-5, the J call TRBJ1-5; D gene uncertain. Trimming stripped 2 bases from V and 1 base from J, with 3 bases between. From germline, CDR1 is MNHEY and CDR2 SVGAGI. The CDR3 covers 13 residues.

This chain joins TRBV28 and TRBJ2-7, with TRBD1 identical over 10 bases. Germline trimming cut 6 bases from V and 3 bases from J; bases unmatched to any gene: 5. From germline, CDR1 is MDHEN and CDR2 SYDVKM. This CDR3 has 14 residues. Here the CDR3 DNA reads TGTGCCAGCAGGCACCGGGACAGGGGCTACGAGCAGTACTTC. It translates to CASRHRDRGYEQYF.

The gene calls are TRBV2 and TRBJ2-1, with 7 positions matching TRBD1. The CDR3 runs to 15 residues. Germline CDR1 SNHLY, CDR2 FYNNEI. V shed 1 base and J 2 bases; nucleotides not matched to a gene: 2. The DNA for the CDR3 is TGTGCCAGCAGTGAAGACGGGACAGCCTACAATGAGCAGTTCTTC. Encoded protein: CASSEDGTAYNEQFF.

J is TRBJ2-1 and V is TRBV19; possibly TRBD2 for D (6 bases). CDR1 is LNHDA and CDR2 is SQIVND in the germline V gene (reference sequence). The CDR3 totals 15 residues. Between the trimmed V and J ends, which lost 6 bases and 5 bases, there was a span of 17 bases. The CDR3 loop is CASSSRASAHNEQFF. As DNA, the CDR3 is TGTGCCAGTAGCAGTCGGGCTAGCGCACACAATGAGCAGTTCTTC.

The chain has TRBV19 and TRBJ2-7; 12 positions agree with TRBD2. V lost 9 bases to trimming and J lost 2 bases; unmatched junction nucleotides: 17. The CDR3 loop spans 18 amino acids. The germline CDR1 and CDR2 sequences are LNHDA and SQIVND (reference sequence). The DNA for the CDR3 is TGTGCCAGGAGAACGGCCGGGCTAGCGGGAGGGAAAGCCTACGAGCAGTACTTC. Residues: CARRTAGLAGGKAYEQYF.

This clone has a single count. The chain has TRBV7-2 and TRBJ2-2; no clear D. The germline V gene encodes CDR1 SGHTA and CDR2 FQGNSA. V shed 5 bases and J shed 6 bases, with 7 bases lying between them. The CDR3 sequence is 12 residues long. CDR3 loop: CASSESPGELFF. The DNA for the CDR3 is TGTGCCAGCAGCGAAAGTCCCGGGGAGCTGTTTTTT.

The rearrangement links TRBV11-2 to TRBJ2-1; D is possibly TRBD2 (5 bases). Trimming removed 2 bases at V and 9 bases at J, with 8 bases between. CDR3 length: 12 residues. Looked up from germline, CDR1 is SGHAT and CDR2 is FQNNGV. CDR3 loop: CASSLRGVEQFF. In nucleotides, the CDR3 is TGTGCCAGCAGCTTACGGGGAGTTGAGCAGTTCTTC.

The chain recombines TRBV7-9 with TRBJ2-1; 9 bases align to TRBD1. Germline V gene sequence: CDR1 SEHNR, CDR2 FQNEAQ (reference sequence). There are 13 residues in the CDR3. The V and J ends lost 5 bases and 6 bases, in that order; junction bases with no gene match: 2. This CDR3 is CASSPGQGNEQFF. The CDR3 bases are TGTGCCAGCAGCCCGGGACAGGGCAATGAGCAGTTCTTC.

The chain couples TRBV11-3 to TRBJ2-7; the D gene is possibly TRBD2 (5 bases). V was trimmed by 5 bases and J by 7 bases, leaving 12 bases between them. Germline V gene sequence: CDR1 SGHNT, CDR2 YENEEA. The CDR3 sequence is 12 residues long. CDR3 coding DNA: TGTGCCAGCAGCCCTAACGGGGATGAGCAGTACTTC. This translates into CASSPNGDEQYF.

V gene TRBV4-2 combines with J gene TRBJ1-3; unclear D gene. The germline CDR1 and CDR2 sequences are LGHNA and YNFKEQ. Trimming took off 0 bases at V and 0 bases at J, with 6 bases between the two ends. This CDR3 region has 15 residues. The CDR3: CASSQEQSSGNTIYF. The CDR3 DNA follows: TGTGCCAGCAGCCAAGAACAGAGCTCTGGAAACACCATATATTTT.

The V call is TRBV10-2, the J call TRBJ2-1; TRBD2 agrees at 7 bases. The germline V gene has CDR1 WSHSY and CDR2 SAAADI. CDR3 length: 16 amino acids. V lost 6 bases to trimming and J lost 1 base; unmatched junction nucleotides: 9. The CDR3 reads CASSGDGSGSYNEQFF. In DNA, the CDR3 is TGCGCCAGCAGCGGCGATGGTAGCGGGTCCTACAATGAGCAGTTCTTC.

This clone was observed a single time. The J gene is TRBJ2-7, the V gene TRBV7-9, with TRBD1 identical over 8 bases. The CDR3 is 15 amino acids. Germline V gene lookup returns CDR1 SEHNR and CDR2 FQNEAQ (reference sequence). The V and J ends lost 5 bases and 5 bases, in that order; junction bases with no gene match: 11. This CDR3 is CASSRTGSQLHEQYF. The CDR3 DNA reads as TGTGCCAGCAGCCGGACAGGGTCTCAACTCCACGAGCAGTACTTC.

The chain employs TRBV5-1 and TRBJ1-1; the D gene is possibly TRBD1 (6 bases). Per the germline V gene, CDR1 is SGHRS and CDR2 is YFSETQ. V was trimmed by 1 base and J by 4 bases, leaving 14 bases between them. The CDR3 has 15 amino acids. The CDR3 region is CASSLRPGAGTEAFF. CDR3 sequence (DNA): TGCGCCAGCAGCTTGCGGCCGGGGGCGGGCACTGAAGCTTTCTTT.

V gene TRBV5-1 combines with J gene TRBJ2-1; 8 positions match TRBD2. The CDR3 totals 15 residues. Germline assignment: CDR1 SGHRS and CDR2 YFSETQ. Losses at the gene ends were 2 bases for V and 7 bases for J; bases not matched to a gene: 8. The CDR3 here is CASSLGTSGFNEQFF. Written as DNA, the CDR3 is TGCGCCAGCAGCTTAGGTACTAGCGGCTTTAATGAGCAGTTCTTC.

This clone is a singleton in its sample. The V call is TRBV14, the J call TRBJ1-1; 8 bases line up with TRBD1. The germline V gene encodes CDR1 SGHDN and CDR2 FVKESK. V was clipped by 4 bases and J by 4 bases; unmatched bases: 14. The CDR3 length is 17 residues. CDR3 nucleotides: TGTGCCAGCAGCCCACTTCTGCCAGGGGGCTGGGGCACTGAAGCTTTCTTT. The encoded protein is CASSPLLPGGWGTEAFF.

This CDR3 is CASSLNPSVLAGSYNEQFF. The CDR3 nucleotides are TGTGCCAGCAGCTTAAACCCATCCGTCCTAGCGGGGTCCTACAATGAGCAGTTCTTC. V and J are TRBV7-3 and TRBJ2-1; 9 positions match TRBD2. Germline values: CDR1 SGHTA, CDR2 FQGTGA. This CDR3 comprises 19 residues. V shed 1 base, J shed 1 base, and the junction held 11 bases outside the gene matches.

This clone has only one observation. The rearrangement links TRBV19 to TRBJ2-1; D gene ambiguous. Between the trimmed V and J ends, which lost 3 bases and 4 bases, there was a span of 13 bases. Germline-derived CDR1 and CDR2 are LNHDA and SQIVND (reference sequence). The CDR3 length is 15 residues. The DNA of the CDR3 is TGTGCCAGTAGTATTGGTGGCATTGGATACAATGAGCAGTTCTTC. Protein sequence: CASSIGGIGYNEQFF. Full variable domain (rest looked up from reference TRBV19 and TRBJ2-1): DGGITQSPKYLFRKEGQNVTLSCEQNLNHDAMYWYRQDPGQGLRLIYYSQIVNDFQKGDIAEGYSVSREKKESFPLTVTSAQKNPTAFYLCASSIGGIGYNEQFFGPGTRLTVL.

CDR3 residues: CASSDWGAYEQYF. In nucleotides, the CDR3 is TGTGCCAGCAGTGATTGGGGGGCCTACGAGCAGTACTTC. The chain joins TRBV6-1 to TRBJ2-7; D possibly corresponds to TRBD2 (6 bases). The CDR3 has 13 residues. Trimming cost V 3 bases and J 2 bases, with 8 bases left between them. Germline V CDR1 and CDR2: MNHNS, SASEGT.